The rows below give T cell receptor beta chains drawn from one sample of a study of blood T cell repertoires in COVID-19. The repertoire was sequenced with immunoSEQ multiplex PCR; TCRdb's copy has only in-frame clones and lacks some. The table has approximately 36,000 clones, more than 70% seen once. Source material: peripheral blood. The receptors originated from a human donor in a cohort sampled during active COVID-19. CDR3s include the opening cysteine and the closing phenylalanine or tryptophan. A D gene is named only where the DNA matches it firmly. Expanded clones are given a class, and other clones once, few, many or no size at all.

D gene	V gene	J gene	clone size	CDR3 DNA	CDR3 protein
-	TRBV28	TRBJ2-7	-	TGTGCCAGCATTAGTACCGAACCCTACGAGCAGTACTTC	CASISTEPYEQYF
TRBD1	TRBV12-3/TRBV12-4	TRBJ2-3	-	TGTGCCAGCAATTATCTAACCTCGGGACAGGGATATTTT	CASNYLTSGQGYF
-	TRBV10-1	TRBJ2-2	-	TGCGCCAGCAGTGGCGGGGAGCGGGCCGGGGAGCTGTTTTTT	CASSGGERAGELFF
-	TRBV29-1	TRBJ2-3	-	TGCAGCGCCCGATCGGGCACAGATACGCAGTATTTT	CSARSGTDTQYF
-	TRBV5-1	TRBJ2-1	-	TGCGCCAGCAGCTTGCAGGCCGCCTACAATGAGCAGTTCTTC	CASSLQAAYNEQFF
TRBD1	TRBV5-4	TRBJ2-7	few	TGTGCCAGCAGCTCGGGGTGGGGACAGCGAAACTACGAGCAGTACTTC	CASSSGWGQRNYEQYF
-	TRBV4-2	TRBJ1-1	-	TGTGCCAGCAGCCAAGTGGGCACATACACTGAAGCTTTCTTT	CASSQVGTYTEAFF
-	TRBV3-1/TRBV3-2	TRBJ2-1	once	TGTGCCAGCACCCGACATTCGGGGGCCCGAGGACTAGACAATGAGCAGTTCTTC	CASTRHSGARGLDNEQFF
-	TRBV27	TRBJ1-6	-	TGTGCCAGCAGTCTCAGTTGGCAGATCAATTCACCCCTCCACTTT	CASSLSWQINSPLHF
TRBD1	TRBV12-3/TRBV12-4	TRBJ1-2	once	TGTGCCAGCGAGGGGGACAGGGTGTATGGCTACACCTTC	CASEGDRVYGYTF
TRBD1	TRBV6-5	TRBJ2-1	once	TGTGCCAGCAGTTCTCGGACAGGGGGCTACAATGAGCAGTTCTTC	CASSSRTGGYNEQFF
-	TRBV27	TRBJ1-6	-	TGTGCCAGCAGAGGGGTCCATAATTCACCCCTCCACTTT	CASRGVHNSPLHF
TRBD2	TRBV20-1	TRBJ2-3	-	TGCAGTTGCACGGGGGGTGATACGCAGTATTTT	CSCTGGDTQYF
TRBD1	TRBV5-1	TRBJ1-2	-	TGCGCCAGCTGCTTGGGACAGGGTTTAAACTATGGCTACACCTTC	CASCLGQGLNYGYTF
TRBD1	TRBV5-1	TRBJ2-5	-	TGCGCCAGCAGCTTGGGACCGGGACAGGGGGCTGAGACCCAGTACTTC	CASSLGPGQGAETQYF
-	TRBV15	TRBJ1-3	-	TGTGCCACCAGCAGGAGGGCAGGGGACGGAAACACCATATATTTT	CATSRRAGDGNTIYF
-	TRBV3-1/TRBV3-2	TRBJ2-3	-	TGTGCCAGCAGCCAAATGGCTAGCACAGATACGCAGTATTTT	CASSQMASTDTQYF
TRBD2	TRBV2	TRBJ2-5	-	TGTGCCAGCAGTGAAGGGCTAGCGGGGGGGCAAGAGACCCAGTACTTC	CASSEGLAGGQETQYF
-	TRBV7-2	TRBJ2-3	-	TGTGCCAGCAGCTTACAGGGCCGGGTAGATACGCAGTATTTT	CASSLQGRVDTQYF
-	TRBV12-3/TRBV12-4	TRBJ1-4	-	TGTGCCAGCAGTTTTGGGACAAGGGAAAAACTGTTTTTT	CASSFGTREKLFF
TRBD1	TRBV10-3	TRBJ1-2	-	TGTGCCATCAGTGGGGACAGGGGGACAACCTTGGATGGCTACACCTTC	CAISGDRGTTLDGYTF
-	TRBV14	TRBJ1-2	-	TGTGCCAGCAGCCAAGATGGCACAGGATATGGCTACACCTTC	CASSQDGTGYGYTF
TRBD1	TRBV9	TRBJ1-1	-	TGTGCCAGCAGCGCCCAAATGACAGGGACCACTGAAGCTTTCTTT	CASSAQMTGTTEAFF
-	TRBV29-1	TRBJ2-1	-	TGCAGCGTTCGAACAGGGTATGAGCAGTTCTTC	CSVRTGYEQFF
-	TRBV9	TRBJ2-7	-	TGTGCCAGCAGCGTAGTAGCGGACGGCTACGAGCAGTACTTC	CASSVVADGYEQYF
-	TRBV18	TRBJ1-1	-	TGTGCCAGCTCACCAGAGATGAACACTGAAGCTTTCTTT	CASSPEMNTEAFF